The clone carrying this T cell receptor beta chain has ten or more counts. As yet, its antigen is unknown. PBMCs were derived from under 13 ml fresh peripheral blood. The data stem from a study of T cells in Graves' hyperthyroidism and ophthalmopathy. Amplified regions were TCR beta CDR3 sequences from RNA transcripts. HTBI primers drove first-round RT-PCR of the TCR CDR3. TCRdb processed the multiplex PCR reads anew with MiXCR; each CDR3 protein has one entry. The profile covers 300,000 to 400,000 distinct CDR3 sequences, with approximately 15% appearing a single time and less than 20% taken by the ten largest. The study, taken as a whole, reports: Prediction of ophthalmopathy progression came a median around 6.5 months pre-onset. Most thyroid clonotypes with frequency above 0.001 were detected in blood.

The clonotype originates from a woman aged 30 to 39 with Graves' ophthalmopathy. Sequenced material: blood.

CDR3 in amino acids: CAISETGTYSYNEQFF. Here the CDR3 DNA reads TGTGCCATCAGTGAGACAGGGACTTACTCCTACAATGAGCAGTTCTTC. V gene TRBV10-3 combines with J gene TRBJ2-1; D is perhaps TRBD1 or TRBD2 (6 bases each). The CDR3 spans 16 residues. From germline, CDR1 is ENHRY and CDR2 SYGVKD. V was trimmed by 2 bases and J by 0 bases, leaving 11 bases between them.